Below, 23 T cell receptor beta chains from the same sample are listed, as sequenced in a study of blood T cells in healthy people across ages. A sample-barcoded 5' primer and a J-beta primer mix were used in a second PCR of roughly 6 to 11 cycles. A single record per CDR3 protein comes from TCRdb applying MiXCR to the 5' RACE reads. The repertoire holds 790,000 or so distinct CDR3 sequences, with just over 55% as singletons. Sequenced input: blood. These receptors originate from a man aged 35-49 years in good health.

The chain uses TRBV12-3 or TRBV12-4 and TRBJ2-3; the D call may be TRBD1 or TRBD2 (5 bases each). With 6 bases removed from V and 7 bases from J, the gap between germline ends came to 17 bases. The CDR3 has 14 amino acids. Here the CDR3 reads CASRPQVGPNTQYF. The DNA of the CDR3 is TGTGCCAGCAGGCCGCAAGTGGGACCCAATACGCAGTATTTT.

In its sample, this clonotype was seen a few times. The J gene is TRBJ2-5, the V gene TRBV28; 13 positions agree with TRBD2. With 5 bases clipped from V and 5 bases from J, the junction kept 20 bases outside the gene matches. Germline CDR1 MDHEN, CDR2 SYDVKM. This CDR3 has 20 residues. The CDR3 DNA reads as TGTGCCAGCAGTAAAGGGATTGGTGGAACTAGCGGGAGGGGGACTGAGACCCAGTACTTC. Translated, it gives CASSKGIGGTSGRGTETQYF.

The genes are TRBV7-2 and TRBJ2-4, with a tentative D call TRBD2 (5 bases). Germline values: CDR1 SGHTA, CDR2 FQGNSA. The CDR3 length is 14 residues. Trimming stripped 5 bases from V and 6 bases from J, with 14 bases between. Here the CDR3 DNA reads TGTGCCAGCAGCACCCGGACTGGCGGAAACATTCAGTACTTC. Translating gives CASSTRTGGNIQYF.

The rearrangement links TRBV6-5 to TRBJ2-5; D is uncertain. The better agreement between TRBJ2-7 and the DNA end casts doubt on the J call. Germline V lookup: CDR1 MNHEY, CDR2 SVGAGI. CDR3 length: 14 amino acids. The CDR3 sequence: CASSYKKESYEQYF. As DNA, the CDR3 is TGTGCCAGCAGTTACAAGAAGGAATCCTACGAGCAGTACTTC.

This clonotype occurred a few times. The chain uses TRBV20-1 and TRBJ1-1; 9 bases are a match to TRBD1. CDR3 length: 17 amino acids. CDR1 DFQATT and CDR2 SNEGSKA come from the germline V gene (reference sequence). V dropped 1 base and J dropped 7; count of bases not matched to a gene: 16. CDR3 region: CSARGNTGGASQGEAFF. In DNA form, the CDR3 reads TGCAGTGCTAGAGGAAACACAGGGGGCGCAAGCCAAGGTGAAGCTTTCTTT.

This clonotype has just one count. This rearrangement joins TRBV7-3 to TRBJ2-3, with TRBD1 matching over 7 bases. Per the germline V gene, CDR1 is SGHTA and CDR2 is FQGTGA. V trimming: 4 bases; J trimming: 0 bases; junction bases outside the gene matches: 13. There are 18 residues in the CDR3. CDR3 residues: CASSSLGQASSSTDTQYF. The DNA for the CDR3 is TGTGCCAGCAGCTCCCTTGGACAGGCCAGCTCTAGCACAGATACGCAGTATTTT.

Here the CDR3 DNA reads TGCAGCGTTGAAGCCGGGAGTGGGGTCACGACTACTGAAGCTTTCTTT. This codes for CSVEAGSGVTTTEAFF. This chain links TRBV29-1 with TRBJ1-1; D unclear. CDR3 length: 16 amino acids. CDR1 and CDR2 (germline): SQVTM, ANQGSEA. The V end was cut by 1 base, the J end by 5 bases, with 20 bases between.

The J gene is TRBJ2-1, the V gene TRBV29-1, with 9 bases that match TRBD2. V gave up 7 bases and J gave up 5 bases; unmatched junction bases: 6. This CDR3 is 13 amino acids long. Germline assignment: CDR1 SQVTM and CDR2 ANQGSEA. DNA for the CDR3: TGCAGCGCCCATAGCGGGGGAAACAATGAGCAGTTCTTC. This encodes CSAHSGGNNEQFF.

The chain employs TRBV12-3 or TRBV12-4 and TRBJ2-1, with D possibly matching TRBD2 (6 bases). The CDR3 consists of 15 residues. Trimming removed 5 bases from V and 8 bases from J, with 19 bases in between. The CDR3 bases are TGTGCCAGCAGTACTCCGGGAGCCCCGCGGGATGAGCAGTTCTTC. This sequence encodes CASSTPGAPRDEQFF.

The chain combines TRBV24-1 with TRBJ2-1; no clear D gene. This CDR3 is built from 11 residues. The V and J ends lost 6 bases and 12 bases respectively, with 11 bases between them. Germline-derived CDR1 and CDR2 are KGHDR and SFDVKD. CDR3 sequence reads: CATSQSAGQFF. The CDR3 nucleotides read TGTGCCACCAGTCAATCCGCCGGGCAGTTCTTC.

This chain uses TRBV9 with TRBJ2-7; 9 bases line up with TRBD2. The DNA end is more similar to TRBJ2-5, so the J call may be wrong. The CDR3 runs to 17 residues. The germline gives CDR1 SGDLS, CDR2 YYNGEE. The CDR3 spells CASSVSNGGLAGETQYF. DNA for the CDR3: TGTGCCAGCAGCGTGAGCAATGGTGGTCTAGCGGGGGAGACCCAGTACTTC.

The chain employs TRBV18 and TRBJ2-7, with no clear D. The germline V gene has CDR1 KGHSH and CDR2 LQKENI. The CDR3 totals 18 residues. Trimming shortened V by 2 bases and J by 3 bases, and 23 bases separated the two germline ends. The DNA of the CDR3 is TGTGCCAGCTCACCATCTCTCTCTTCGGCCAGACCAATCTACGAGCAGTACTTC. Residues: CASSPSLSSARPIYEQYF.

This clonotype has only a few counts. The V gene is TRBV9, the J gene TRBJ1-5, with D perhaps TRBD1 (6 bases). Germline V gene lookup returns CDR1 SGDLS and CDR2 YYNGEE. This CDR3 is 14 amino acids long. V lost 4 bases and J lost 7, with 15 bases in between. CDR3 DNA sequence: TGTGCCAGCAGCCTTGGACAGTATCGGCAGCCCCAGCATTTT. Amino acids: CASSLGQYRQPQHF.

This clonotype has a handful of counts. The CDR3 here is CASSNSWGTKTQYF. CDR3 nucleotides: TGTGCCAGCAGCAACTCTTGGGGGACGAAGACCCAGTACTTC. This sequence joins TRBV7-2 and TRBJ2-5, with D perhaps assigned TRBD1 or TRBD2 (5 bases each). The length of the CDR3 is 14 residues. Looked up from germline, CDR1 is SGHTA and CDR2 is FQGNSA. Trimming shortened V by 5 bases and J by 6 bases, and 16 bases separated the two germline ends.

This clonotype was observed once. CDR3 DNA: TGCAGTGCTAGATGGCAGCGAGGGAGCAATGAGCAGTTCTTC. Translated, it gives CSARWQRGSNEQFF. J is TRBJ2-1 and V is TRBV20-1; D possibly corresponds to TRBD2 (5 bases). This CDR3 spans 14 amino acids. V lost 2 bases to trimming and J lost 6 bases, with 14 bases between them. The germline V gene has CDR1 DFQATT and CDR2 SNEGSKA (reference sequence).

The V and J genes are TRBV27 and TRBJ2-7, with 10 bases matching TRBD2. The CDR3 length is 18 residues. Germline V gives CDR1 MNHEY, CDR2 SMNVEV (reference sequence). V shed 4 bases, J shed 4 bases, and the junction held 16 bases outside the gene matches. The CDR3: CASSWSASGSPTGYEQYF. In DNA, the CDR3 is TGTGCCAGCAGTTGGTCGGCTAGCGGGAGCCCAACGGGGTACGAGCAGTACTTC.

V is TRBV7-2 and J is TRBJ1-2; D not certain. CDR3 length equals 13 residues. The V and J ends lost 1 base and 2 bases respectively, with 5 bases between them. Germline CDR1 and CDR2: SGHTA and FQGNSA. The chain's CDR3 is CASSLGNNYGYTF. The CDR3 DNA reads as TGTGCCAGCAGCTTAGGAAACAACTATGGCTACACCTTC. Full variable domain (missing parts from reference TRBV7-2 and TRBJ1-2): GAGVSQSPSNKVTEKGKDVELRCDPISGHTALYWYRQSLGQGLEFLIYFQGNSAPDKSGLPSDRFSAERTGGSVSTLTIQRTQQEDSAVYLCASSLGNNYGYTFGSGTRLTVV.

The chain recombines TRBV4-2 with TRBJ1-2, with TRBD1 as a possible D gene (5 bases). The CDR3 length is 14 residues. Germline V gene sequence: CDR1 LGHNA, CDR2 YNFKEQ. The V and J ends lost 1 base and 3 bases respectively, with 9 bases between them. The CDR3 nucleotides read TGTGCCAGCAGCCAAGGAGACAGAGACTATGGCTACACCTTC. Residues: CASSQGDRDYGYTF.

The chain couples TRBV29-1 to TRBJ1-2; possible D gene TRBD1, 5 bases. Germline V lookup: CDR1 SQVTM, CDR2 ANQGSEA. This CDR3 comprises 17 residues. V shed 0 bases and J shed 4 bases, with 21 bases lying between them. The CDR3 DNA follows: TGCAGCGTTGAAGATCGAGGGGCGGGGGGTGGTGGCTATGGCTACACCTTC. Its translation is CSVEDRGAGGGGYGYTF.

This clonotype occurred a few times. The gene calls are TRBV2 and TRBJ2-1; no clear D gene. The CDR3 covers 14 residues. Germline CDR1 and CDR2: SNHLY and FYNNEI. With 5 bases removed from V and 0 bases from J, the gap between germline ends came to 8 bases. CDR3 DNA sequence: TGTGCCAGCAGTCCGGTGGGCTCCTACAATGAGCAGTTCTTC. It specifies CASSPVGSYNEQFF.

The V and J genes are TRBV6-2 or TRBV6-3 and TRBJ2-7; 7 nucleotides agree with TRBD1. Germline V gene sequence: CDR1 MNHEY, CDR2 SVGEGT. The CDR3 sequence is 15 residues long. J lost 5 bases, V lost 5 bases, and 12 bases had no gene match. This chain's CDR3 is CASSTPDRLSNEQYF. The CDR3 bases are TGTGCCAGCAGTACGCCGGACAGGCTTTCAAACGAGCAGTACTTC.

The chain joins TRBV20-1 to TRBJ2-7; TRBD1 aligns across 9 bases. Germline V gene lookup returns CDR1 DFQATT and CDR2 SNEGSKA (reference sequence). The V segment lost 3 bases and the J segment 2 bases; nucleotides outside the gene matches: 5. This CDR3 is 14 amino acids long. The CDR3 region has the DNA TGCAGTGCTAGCGAGGGACAGGGCCCCTACGAGCAGTACTTC. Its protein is CSASEGQGPYEQYF.

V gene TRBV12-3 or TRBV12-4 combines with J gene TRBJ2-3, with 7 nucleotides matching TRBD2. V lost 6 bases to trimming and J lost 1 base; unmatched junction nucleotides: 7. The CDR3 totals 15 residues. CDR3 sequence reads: CASRKGLAGTDTQYF. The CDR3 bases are TGTGCCAGCAGAAAAGGGCTAGCGGGCACAGATACGCAGTATTTT.